This is a list of T cell receptor beta chains from one sample in a study of shared clonotypes between healthy human individuals. The assay was immunoSEQ multiplex PCR, and TCRdb's table has in-frame clones only and misses some. The data contain 450,000 to 500,000 clones, approximately 82% of them singletons. The sample consisted of PBMCs. Every receptor here comes from a woman in her forties in good health. Some clones in this sample may be carry-over from other donors' samples. CDR3s include the opening cysteine and the closing phenylalanine or tryptophan. The order of the fields is J gene, D gene, V gene, clone size, CDR3 protein, CDR3 DNA. A D gene is named only where the DNA matches it firmly. A clone size is listed for some rows: how often the clone was seen (once, few, many), or a class if it is expanded.

>TRBJ2-2|TRBD2|TRBV19|NA
CASYTPGLAGQLFF
TGTGCCAGCTATACTCCGGGACTAGCGGGTCAGCTGTTTTTT
>TRBJ1-1|NA|TRBV19|NA
CASSVWNTEAFF
TGTGCCAGTAGTGTTTGGAACACTGAAGCTTTCTTT
>TRBJ2-3|TRBD1|TRBV5-4|NA
CASQDRGGPDTQYF
TGTGCCAGCCAAGACAGGGGAGGCCCAGATACGCAGTATTTT
>TRBJ2-6|NA|TRBV5-4|NA
CASSLSRDGANVLTF
TGTGCCAGCAGCTTGTCACGGGATGGGGCCAACGTCCTGACTTTC
>TRBJ2-1|TRBD2|TRBV18|NA
CASSPPSGLAGNEQFF
TGTGCCAGCTCACCACCATCTGGACTAGCGGGAAATGAGCAGTTCTTC
>TRBJ2-6|NA|TRBV9|NA
CASSVTPDGANVLTF
TGTGCCAGCAGCGTGACGCCCGACGGGGCCAACGTCCTGACTTTC
>TRBJ1-1|TRBD1|TRBV7-6|once
CASSLAGGGLGGIEAFF
TGTGCCAGCAGCTTAGCGGGAGGGGGATTAGGGGGCATTGAAGCTTTCTTT
>TRBJ1-5|NA|TRBV6-1|NA
CASSFSGGNQPQHF
TGTGCCAGCAGTTTTTCGGGCGGCAATCAGCCCCAGCATTTT
>TRBJ2-2|NA|TRBV7-6|NA
CASSPRANTGELFF
TGTGCCAGCTCTCCCCGGGCGAACACCGGGGAGCTGTTTTTT
>TRBJ2-7|NA|TRBV11-2|NA
CASSLERARGEQYF
TGTGCCAGCAGCTTAGAGCGGGCTCGTGGAGAGCAGTACTTC
>TRBJ2-2|NA|TRBV2|NA
CASSRLGSSTGELFF
TGTGCCAGCAGCAGACTAGGGTCGAGCACCGGGGAGCTGTTTTTT
>TRBJ1-2|NA|TRBV28|NA
CASSLPAYGYTF
TGTGCCAGCAGTTTGCCGGCTTATGGCTACACCTTC
>TRBJ1-4|TRBD1|TRBV30|NA
CAWAPGQTNEKLFF
TGTGCCTGGGCACCGGGACAGACGAATGAAAAACTGTTTTTT
>TRBJ1-5|NA|TRBV18|once
CASSPGQGNQPQHF
TGTGCCAGCTCACCGGGGCAGGGGAATCAGCCCCAGCATTTT
>TRBJ1-2|TRBD1|TRBV28|once
CASISGGGMDGYTF
TGTGCCAGCATCTCAGGGGGGGGCATGGATGGCTACACCTTC
>TRBJ1-2|NA|TRBV27|NA
CASSLFWQGEGYTF
TGTGCCAGCAGTTTATTTTGGCAGGGAGAAGGCTACACCTTC